This T cell receptor (beta chain) appears in the sequencing data of a study of OX40 agonist ivuxolimab in advanced cancers. Overall study context: The dose of intravenous ivuxolimab that patients received every 2 weeks ranged from 0.01 to 10 mg/kg.

Measured with immunoSEQ multiplex PCR; TCRdb has only the in-frame clones, and not every one. Among 150,000 to 180,000 clones listed, 90% to 95% were seen once. There are 16 residues in the CDR3. V was pared by 4 bases and J by 1 base, with 14 bases between. CDR1 is MNHEY, CDR2 SVGAGI, per germline. Here the sequenced sample was CD4+ or CD8+ T cells sorted from blood, taken in a trial of the OX40 agonist ivuxolimab. The gene calls are TRBV6-5 and TRBJ2-1; D gene uncertain. The TCR comes from an adult with an advanced solid tumor such as melanoma, head and neck, liver or kidney cancer. CDR3 protein: CASSSSGVWSYNEQFF. The CDR3 DNA sequence: TGTGCCAGCAGTTCCTCGGGTGTTTGGTCCTACAATGAGCAGTTCTTC.